These T cell receptor beta chains were read from a single sample in a study of blood T cell repertoires in COVID-19. Libraries were prepared by immunoSEQ multiplex PCR; TCRdb keeps only in-frame clonotypes and omits some of them. This sample yields some 150,000 clones, of which 60% to 80% are seen a single time; about 3.2% belongs to the top ten. Sequencing used PBMCs or T cells enriched from blood (not recorded which). All receptors come from a woman aged 45-65 years who had recovered from COVID-19. Both conserved end residues are part of each CDR3. Fields, in order: D gene, clone size, J gene, CDR3 length, V gene, CDR3 protein, CDR3 DNA. D genes are given only for firm matches. The size of a clone is reported for some rows only, either as once, few or many, or as a class for expanded clones.

TRBD1,-,TRBJ1-4,16,TRBV19,CASAGQGAQDNEKLFF,TGTGCCAGTGCGGGACAGGGGGCGCAGGATAATGAAAAACTGTTTTTT
TRBD1,-,TRBJ1-1,13,TRBV10-3,CAIMETGTTEAFF,TGTGCCATCATGGAGACAGGGACCACTGAAGCTTTCTTT
TRBD1,-,TRBJ1-2,14,TRBV4-2,CASSQGQTNYGYTF,TGTGCCAGCAGCCAGGGACAGACTAACTATGGCTACACCTTC
TRBD1,-,TRBJ1-2,13,TRBV12-3/TRBV12-4,CASSLTGGDGYTF,TGTGCCAGCAGCCTTACAGGGGGCGACGGCTACACCTTC
-,many,TRBJ1-5,12,TRBV19,CASRHSNQPQHF,TGTGCCAGTAGACATAGCAATCAGCCCCAGCATTTT
-,-,TRBJ1-5,13,TRBV11-3,CASSQQGYQPQHF,TGTGCCAGCAGCCAGCAGGGCTATCAGCCCCAGCATTTT
TRBD1,-,TRBJ2-2,15,TRBV5-6,CASSRTGWDTGELFF,TGTGCCAGCAGCCGGACAGGGTGGGACACCGGGGAGCTGTTTTTT
TRBD1,-,TRBJ1-5,15,TRBV19,CASSIAHRGSQPQHF,TGTGCCAGTAGTATAGCCCACAGGGGGTCGCAGCCCCAGCATTTT
-,-,TRBJ2-3,15,TRBV7-6,CASSQGVGATDTQYF,TGTGCCAGCAGCCAAGGGGTAGGGGCCACAGATACGCAGTATTTT
-,many,TRBJ1-5,15,TRBV7-8,CASSLFSDSNQPQHF,TGTGCCAGCAGCTTATTTAGCGATAGCAATCAGCCCCAGCATTTT
TRBD2,-,TRBJ2-1,15,TRBV6-5,CASSKERGGFFEQFF,TGTGCCAGCAGTAAGGAGCGGGGGGGCTTTTTTGAGCAGTTCTTC